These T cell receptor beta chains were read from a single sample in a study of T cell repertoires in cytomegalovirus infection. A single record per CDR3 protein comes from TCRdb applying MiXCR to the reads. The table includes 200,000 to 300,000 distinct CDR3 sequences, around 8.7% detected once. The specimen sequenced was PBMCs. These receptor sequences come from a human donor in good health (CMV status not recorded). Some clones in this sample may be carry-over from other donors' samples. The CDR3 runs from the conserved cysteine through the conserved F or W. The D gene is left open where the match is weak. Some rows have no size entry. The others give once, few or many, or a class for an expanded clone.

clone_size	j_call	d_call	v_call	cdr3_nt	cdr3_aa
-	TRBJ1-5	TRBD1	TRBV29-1	TGCAGCGTAGGACAGGGGATCGATCAGCCCCAGCATTTT	CSVGQGIDQPQHF
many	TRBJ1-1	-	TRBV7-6	TGTGCCAGCAGCGCAACAAGACGGACCCTTACTGAAGCTTTCTTT	CASSATRRTLTEAFF
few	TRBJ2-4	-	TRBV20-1	TGCAGTGCTAGGGAGGTAGCCAAAAACATTCAGTACTTC	CSAREVAKNIQYF
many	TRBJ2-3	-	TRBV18	TGTGCCAGCTCACCTTTCCCCACAGATACGCAGTATTTT	CASSPFPTDTQYF
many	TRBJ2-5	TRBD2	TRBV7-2	TGTGCCAGCAGCTTGGAGCGGGGGGGCCGGTGGACCCAGTACTTC	CASSLERGGRWTQYF
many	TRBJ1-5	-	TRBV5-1	TGCGCCAGCAGCTTGGAGGTCAATCAGCCCCAGCATTTT	CASSLEVNQPQHF
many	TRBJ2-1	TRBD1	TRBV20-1	TGCAGTGCTATAGGACAGGCGGGTTACAATGAGCAGTTCTTC	CSAIGQAGYNEQFF
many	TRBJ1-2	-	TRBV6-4	TGTGCCAGCATCTCCCCGGGCGGATATAACTATGGCTACACCTTC	CASISPGGYNYGYTF
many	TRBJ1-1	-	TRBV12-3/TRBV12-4	TGTGCCAGCAGTTTTGTAGTACCGCTGAACACTGAAGCTTTCTTT	CASSFVVPLNTEAFF
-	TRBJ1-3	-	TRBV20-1	TGCAGTGCTGAAGGGTCTGGAAACACCATATATTTT	CSAEGSGNTIYF
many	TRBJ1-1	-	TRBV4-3	TGCGCCAGCAGCGAAGGACAGTGGAACACTGAAGCTTTCTTT	CASSEGQWNTEAFF
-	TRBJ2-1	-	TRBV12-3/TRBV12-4	TGTGCCAGCAGCCACAGGGTCCATGAGCAGTTCTTC	CASSHRVHEQFF
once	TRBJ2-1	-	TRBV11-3	TGTGCCAGCAGCTCGAGCGAATCCTCCTACAATGAGCAGTTCTTC	CASSSSESSYNEQFF
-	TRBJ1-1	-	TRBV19	TGTGCCAGTAGTATCTCCCTCCGATACACTGAAGCTTTCTTT	CASSISLRYTEAFF
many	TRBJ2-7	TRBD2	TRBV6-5	TGTGCCAGCAGTTCACTCCTGGGACTAGCGGGAGATCACGAGCAGTACTTC	CASSSLLGLAGDHEQYF
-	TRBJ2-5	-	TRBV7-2	TGTGCCAGCAGCTTATTTGGGGCTTTACAAGAGGCCCAGTACTTC	CASSLFGALQEAQYF
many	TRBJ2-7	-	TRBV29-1	TGCAGCGTTGGGGTGTCAGGGATAGAGCAGTACTTC	CSVGVSGIEQYF
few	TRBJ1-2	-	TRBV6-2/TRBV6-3	TGTGCCAGCAGTTACCCGGACCATGGCTACACCTTC	CASSYPDHGYTF
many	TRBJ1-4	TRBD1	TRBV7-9	TGTGCCAGCAGCCCACTGGACAGGCATAATGAAAAACTGTTTTTT	CASSPLDRHNEKLFF
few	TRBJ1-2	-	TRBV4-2	TGTGCCAGCAGCCAGGGGCCGGGATTGGGGGCTAACTATGGCTACACCTTC	CASSQGPGLGANYGYTF
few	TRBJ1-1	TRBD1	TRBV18	TGTGCCAGCTCACCGGGACAGGGGCGAGGTGAAGCTTTCTTT	CASSPGQGRGEAFF
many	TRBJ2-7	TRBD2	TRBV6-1	TGTGCCAGCCGCGGGGGACTAGCTTCCTACGAGCAGTACTTC	CASRGGLASYEQYF
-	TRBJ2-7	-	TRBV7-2	TGTGCCAGCAGCCTTTATAATGGAGGCGAGCAGTACTTC	CASSLYNGGEQYF
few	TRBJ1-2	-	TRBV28	TGTGCCAGCAGTTTGACAGGCCCTGCTACCGGCTACACCTTC	CASSLTGPATGYTF
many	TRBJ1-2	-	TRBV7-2	TGTGCCAGCAGCCCGACAGAGTTAAATGGCTACACCTTC	CASSPTELNGYTF
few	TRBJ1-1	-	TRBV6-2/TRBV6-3	TGTGCCAGCAGTTACTCAGAACGGAATGAAGCTTTCTTT	CASSYSERNEAFF
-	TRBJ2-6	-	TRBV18	TGTGCCAGCTCACCACTCTCGAGCAGGGGAGGATCTGGGGCCAACGTCCTGACTTTC	CASSPLSSRGGSGANVLTF
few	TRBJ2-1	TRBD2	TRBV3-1	TGTGCCAGCAGCCCAGCCCTAGCGGGGACCAAGGAGCAGTTCTTC	CASSPALAGTKEQFF
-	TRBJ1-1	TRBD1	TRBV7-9	TGTGCCAGCAGCCAAGAACAGGGGGGAACTGAAGCTTTCTTT	CASSQEQGGTEAFF
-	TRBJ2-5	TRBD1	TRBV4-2	TGTGCCAGCAGCCAAGGCGACGGACAGGGGACAGAGACCCAGTACTTC	CASSQGDGQGTETQYF
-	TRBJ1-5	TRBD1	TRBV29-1	TGCAGCGTTGTGACAGGGGGCAATCAGCCCCAGCATTTT	CSVVTGGNQPQHF
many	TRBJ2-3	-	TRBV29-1	TGCAGCGTGGAGCAGGGAGGATCAGATACGCAGTATTTT	CSVEQGGSDTQYF
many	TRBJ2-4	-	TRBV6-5	TGTGCCAGCAGTTACGGATCACAGGCCAAAAACATTCAGTACTTC	CASSYGSQAKNIQYF
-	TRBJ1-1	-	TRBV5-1	TGCGCCAGCAGCTTGGAAAGGCGCGCTGAAGCTTTCTTT	CASSLERRAEAFF
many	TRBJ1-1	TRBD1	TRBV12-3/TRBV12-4	TGTGCCAGCAGTCAGGGGGGGCCCTACCCTGAAGCTTTCTTT	CASSQGGPYPEAFF
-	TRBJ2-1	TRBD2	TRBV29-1	TGCAGCGTTGAAGATCTTGGACTAGCGGGGGGGAATGAGCAGTTCTTC	CSVEDLGLAGGNEQFF
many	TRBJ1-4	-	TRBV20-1	TGCAGTGCTAGAGAGGAAAAACTGTTTTTT	CSAREEKLFF
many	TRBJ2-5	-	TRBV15	TGTGCCACCAGCAGGGGCAGGACGGACCAAGAGACCCAGTACTTC	CATSRGRTDQETQYF
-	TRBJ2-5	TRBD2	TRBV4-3	TGCGCCAGCAGCCAAGGGATTAGCGGGATGACGTCTTCAGAGACCCAGTACTTC	CASSQGISGMTSSETQYF
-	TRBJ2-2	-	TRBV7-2	TGTGCCAGCAGCTACCAACCGGGGAGTTGGGCCGGGGAGCTGTTTTTT	CASSYQPGSWAGELFF
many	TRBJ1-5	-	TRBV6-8	TGTGCCAGTTGCTCGGGGCCTCAGCCCCAGCATTTT	CASCSGPQPQHF
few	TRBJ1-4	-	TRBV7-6	TGTGCCAGCAGCTTAATCAGTAATGAAAAACTGTTTTTT	CASSLISNEKLFF
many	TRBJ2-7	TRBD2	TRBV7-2	TGTGCCAGCAGCTTAGAAGGGACTAGCCGCGGTAGCGAGCAGTACTTC	CASSLEGTSRGSEQYF
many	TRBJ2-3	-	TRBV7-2	TGTGCCAGCAGCCCCGAGAGGGCAGGGCGAGATACGCAGTATTTT	CASSPERAGRDTQYF
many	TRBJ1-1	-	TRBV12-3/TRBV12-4	TGTGCCACCGTAAGACAGGCGCCAATACTGAACACTGAAGCTTTCTTT	CATVRQAPILNTEAFF